This TCR beta chain derives from a study of a mutant IDH1 vaccine in newly diagnosed glioma. About the study: Most had both radiotherapy and temozolomide beforehand; others had only one. V12 came at week 35, V13 at week 47. Findings and caveats of the study: Pseudoprogression apparently tracked independently of changes in top peripheral T cell clonotypes.

Assay used: immunoSEQ multiplex PCR; TCRdb lists only in-frame clones, some missing. Of about 32,000 clones detected, 70% to 85% appear once; the ten largest clones hold 15%. The CDR3 runs 15 residues. V dropped 0 bases and J dropped 5; count of bases not matched to a gene: 2. Germline CDR1 SGHVS, CDR2 FNYEAQ. Remarks on this clone: Its antigen is still unknown.

Time point indicated: week 35, safety follow-up. The investigators gave 300 ug of mutant IDH1 20-mer peptide in each vaccine dose, together with topical imiquimod. Vaccination of patients was performed eight times, in weeks 1, 3, 5, 7, 11, 15, 19 and 23. This chain uses TRBV7-6 with TRBJ1-2, with 11 bases identical to TRBD1. The sequence was obtained from a man aged 25-40 years with glioma. The source material was PBMCs, sampled from a glioma patient whose treatment included an IDH1 peptide vaccine. Written as DNA, the CDR3 is TGTGCCAGCAGCTTAGCTGGGACAGGGGGTTATGGCTACACCTTC. Its translation: CASSLAGTGGYGYTF.